This TCR beta chain emerged from a study of cytomegalovirus exposure and HLA in healthy donors. The study's findings and limits: The study assumed roughly uniform donor sequencing depth for presence/absence analyses. CMV antigen specificity of a few CMV-associated chains was confirmed in vitro.

Concerning this clone itself: What it binds is unknown.

In the PCR, 60 Vbeta and 13 Jbeta primers were used. Profiling relied on immunoSEQ multiplex PCR, and the TCRdb table lists in-frame clones only, not all of them. This table has 150,000 to 200,000 clones, about 80% appearing once. Sequenced input: PBMCs. The receptor's source is a man in his forties or fifties in good health and CMV-seronegative.

CDR3 DNA: TGTGCCAGCAGCGGGGGGGGACTAGCGGGAGGGCTAGGTGAGACCCAGTACTTC. Translating it yields CASSGGGLAGGLGETQYF. The chain recombines TRBV5-4 with TRBJ2-5; the match to TRBD2 covers 16 bases. CDR3 length: 18 residues. The germline V gene has CDR1 SGHNT and CDR2 YYREEE (reference sequence). V shed 4 bases, J shed 5 bases, and the junction held 11 bases outside the gene matches.